The 30 T cell receptor beta chains in this list originate from one sample, sequenced in a study of CD8 T cells in ankylosing spondylitis. MiXCR, run by TCRdb on the 5' RACE reads, gives a single entry per CDR3 protein. The top ten clones hold roughly 15% of a sample with roughly 140,000 distinct CDR3 sequences, roughly 44% of them seen once. The sample taken for sequencing was synovial fluid, either unsorted or a sorted T cell fraction (not recorded which). The origin of the receptors is a male donor with ankylosing spondylitis.

The chain combines TRBV3-1 with TRBJ2-5; D is uncertain. Trimming stripped 2 bases from V and 1 base from J, with 20 bases between. The germline CDR1 and CDR2 sequences are LGHDT and YNNKEL (reference sequence). The CDR3 has 18 residues. This CDR3 is CASSQTSSGRLTQETQYF. Written as DNA, the CDR3 is TGTGCCAGCAGCCAAACGTCTTCGGGCAGGCTGACCCAAGAGACCCAGTACTTC.

A few counts support this clonotype. The rearrangement joins TRBV24-1 to TRBJ2-2, with D hard to call. Trimming cost V 1 base and J 5 bases, with 7 bases left between them. Germline CDR1 reads KGHDR; CDR2 reads SFDVKD. The CDR3 has 14 amino acids. The CDR3: CATSDFSETGELFF. CDR3 sequence (DNA): TGTGCCACCAGTGATTTTTCCGAAACCGGGGAGCTGTTTTTT.

This clonotype has only one observation. This rearrangement joins TRBV30 to TRBJ2-7, with 8 bases matching TRBD2. The CDR3 has 14 amino acids. Germline V gene data show CDR1 as GTSNPN and CDR2 as SVGIG (reference sequence). Unmatched junction bases numbered 9, after V lost 3 bases and J lost 5 bases. CDR3 nucleotides: TGTGCCTGGAGCCCATTAGCGGGACCCAACGAGCAGTACTTC. Translating gives CAWSPLAGPNEQYF.

This clonotype was counted between two and nine times. The chain couples TRBV6-1 to TRBJ1-2, with D maybe TRBD1 (6 bases). CDR1 is MNHNS and CDR2 is SASEGT in the germline V gene. This CDR3 is built from 13 residues. V lost 3 bases, J lost 10 bases, and 15 bases lay in between. CDR3 sequence (DNA): TGTGCCAGCAGTGAGGATTTGGACAGCGACTACACCTTC. Its protein product is CASSEDLDSDYTF.

The chain combines TRBV12-3 or TRBV12-4 with TRBJ1-1, with 8 bases lining up with TRBD1. The V and J ends lost 7 bases and 1 base, in that order; junction bases with no gene match: 17. The CDR3 covers 18 residues. The CDR3 DNA follows: TGTGCCAGCACTCGCCCCTGGGACAGGCGAATGGAGAACACTGAAGCTTTCTTT. Encoded protein: CASTRPWDRRMENTEAFF.

The chain couples TRBV6-1 to TRBJ2-7; 14 bases are a match to TRBD2. Looked up from germline, CDR1 is MNHNS and CDR2 is SASEGT. V shed 6 bases, J shed 5 bases, and the junction held 3 bases outside the gene matches. The CDR3 extends over 14 amino acids. The CDR3: CASRGTSGSHEQYF. CDR3 in DNA: TGTGCCAGCAGGGGGACTAGCGGGAGCCACGAGCAGTACTTC.

This clonotype has a count of ten or more. The rearrangement joins TRBV12-3 or TRBV12-4 to TRBJ2-3, with no clear D. The CDR3 contains 11 residues. V lost 5 bases to trimming and J lost 1 base, with 1 base between them. CDR3 coding DNA: TGTGCCAGCAGTCGCACAGATACGCAGTATTTT. It yields the protein CASSRTDTQYF.

The rearrangement links TRBV28 to TRBJ2-1; D not resolved. Germline V lookup: CDR1 MDHEN, CDR2 SYDVKM. The CDR3 sequence is 12 residues long. Trimming shortened V by 6 bases and J by 2 bases, and 5 bases separated the two germline ends. The DNA for the CDR3 is TGTGCCAGCAGCCGGACCTACAATGAGCAGTTCTTC. It is translated as CASSRTYNEQFF.

The chain combines TRBV4-2 with TRBJ1-1, with a weak D call TRBD1 (6 bases). The CDR3 is 15 residues long. The germline gives CDR1 LGHNA, CDR2 YNFKEQ. The V and J ends lost 2 bases and 5 bases respectively, with 15 bases between them. The chain's CDR3 is CASSQYTGFGTEAFF. In DNA form, the CDR3 reads TGTGCCAGCAGCCAATATACAGGGTTTGGAACTGAAGCTTTCTTT.

This chain's CDR3 is CASSPMGDYGYTF. CDR3 sequence (DNA): TGCGCCAGCTCCCCGATGGGCGACTATGGCTACACCTTC. This chain joins TRBV5-1 and TRBJ1-2; no clear D. The V gene lost 7 bases and the J gene lost 3 bases, with 13 bases spanning the gap. This CDR3 spans 13 amino acids. Germline loops: CDR1 SGHRS, CDR2 YFSETQ.

This rearrangement joins TRBV4-2 to TRBJ2-3; D not resolved. V shed 0 bases and J shed 2 bases, with 6 bases lying between them. The CDR3 runs 14 residues. CDR1 LGHNA and CDR2 YNFKEQ come from the germline V gene. In DNA form, the CDR3 reads TGTGCCAGCAGCCAAGATAGGACCACAGATACGCAGTATTTT. Protein product: CASSQDRTTDTQYF.

This chain links TRBV6-2 or TRBV6-3 with TRBJ2-7, with 11 positions matching TRBD2. Per germline, CDR1 MNHEY and CDR2 SVGEGT. Trimming took 5 bases from V and 2 from J; bases not matched to a gene: 5. CDR3 length equals 15 residues. CDR3 loop: CASSILAGVTYEQYF. In DNA, the CDR3 is TGTGCCAGCAGTATACTAGCGGGGGTAACCTACGAGCAGTACTTC.

The rearrangement links TRBV4-1 to TRBJ2-1; the D is unclear. The germline V gene encodes CDR1 MGHRA and CDR2 YSYEKL. V shed 1 base and J shed 0 bases, with 10 bases lying between them. The CDR3 consists of 16 residues. CDR3 bases: TGCGCCAGCAGCCAAGCTACCGGTAGCTCCTACAATGAGCAGTTCTTC. As protein: CASSQATGSSYNEQFF.

The CDR3 nucleotides are TGTGCCAGCAGCTTAGGCAGGGCCAGCCTACGAGGGCAGTACTTC. This translates into CASSLGRASLRGQYF. The rearrangement joins TRBV13 to TRBJ2-7, with a weak D call TRBD1 (5 bases). This CDR3 is built from 15 residues. The germline V gene encodes CDR1 PRHDT and CDR2 FYEKMQ (reference sequence). V shed 0 bases and J shed 9 bases, with 18 bases lying between them.

The chain has TRBV3-1 and TRBJ2-2; D is uncertain. The CDR3 extends over 13 amino acids. V was clipped by 2 bases and J by 5 bases, with 6 bases between them. In germline, CDR1 is LGHDT, CDR2 YNNKEL (reference sequence). This chain's CDR3 is CASSQLGTGELFF. The CDR3 nucleotides read TGTGCCAGCAGCCAACTGGGGACCGGGGAGCTGTTTTTT.

The V and J genes are TRBV7-9 and TRBJ1-1; weak D call: TRBD1 (5 bases). There are 17 residues in the CDR3. The V end was cut by 4 bases, the J end by 2 bases, with 20 bases between. Germline CDR1 is SEHNR and CDR2 is FQNEAQ (reference sequence). The CDR3 bases are TGTGCCAGCAGCTCCCGTTGGGAGGCAGGGAGAAACACTGAAGCTTTCTTT. Amino acids: CASSSRWEAGRNTEAFF.

The chain is built from TRBV7-2 and TRBJ2-1; TRBD1 is a possible D gene (5 bases). Looked up from germline, CDR1 is SGHTA and CDR2 is FQGNSA. The germline V and J ends were trimmed by 7 bases and 3 bases, with 13 bases remaining between them. The CDR3 covers 14 residues. CDR3 loop: CASNHRIYYNEQFF. CDR3 in DNA: TGTGCCAGCAACCACAGGATTTACTACAATGAGCAGTTCTTC.

The rearrangement joins TRBV6-4 to TRBJ2-3; 11 bases are a match to TRBD2. Unmatched junction bases numbered 3, after V lost 4 bases and J lost 6 bases. The CDR3 is made up of 14 amino acids. CDR1 and CDR2 (germline): MRHNA, SNTAGT. The CDR3 is CASSVTSGSDTQYF. CDR3 DNA: TGTGCCAGCAGTGTAACTAGCGGGAGTGATACGCAGTATTTT.

This clonotype was seen a handful of times. This rearrangement joins TRBV14 to TRBJ2-1; 11 positions agree with TRBD2. The CDR3 consists of 16 residues. Germline assignment: CDR1 SGHDN and CDR2 FVKESK. Unmatched junction bases numbered 4, after V lost 3 bases and J lost 3 bases. The CDR3 reads CASSQFLAGGYNEQFF. DNA for the CDR3: TGTGCCAGCAGCCAGTTTCTAGCGGGAGGCTACAATGAGCAGTTCTTC.

This clonotype was seen once. This chain connects TRBV6-4 to TRBJ1-5; possibly TRBD1 for D (5 bases). From germline, CDR1 is MRHNA and CDR2 SNTAGT. The germline V and J ends were trimmed by 7 bases and 5 bases, with 12 bases remaining between them. There are 13 residues in the CDR3. This chain's CDR3 is CASTAKGDQPQHF. The DNA for the CDR3 is TGTGCCAGCACGGCCAAAGGGGATCAGCCCCAGCATTTT.

Concerning this clonotype itself: The junction shows a germline mismatch at one end, possibly a read error. The chain is built from TRBV9 and TRBJ2-2, with D perhaps being TRBD1 or TRBD2 (6 bases each). The CDR3 runs to 13 residues. Germline loops: CDR1 SGDLS, CDR2 YYNGEE. The CDR3 region is CASTGATGGELFF. The CDR3 DNA is TGTGCTAGCACGGGGGCCACCGGAGGGGAGCTGTTTTTT.

V and J are TRBV11-1 and TRBJ2-5; the match to TRBD2 covers 13 bases. J gave up 1 base and V 5 bases, and 7 bases lay outside the gene matches. This CDR3 contains 17 residues. Germline V gene data show CDR1 as SGHAT and CDR2 as FQDESV (reference sequence). The CDR3 sequence: CASSTWTSGGFQETQYF. As DNA, the CDR3 is TGTGCCAGCAGCACCTGGACTAGCGGGGGTTTCCAAGAGACCCAGTACTTC.

CDR3 sequence (DNA): TGTGCCAGCAGCTTGGAGTCGGGCGGAGTCACAGATACGCAGTATTTT. Translating gives CASSLESGGVTDTQYF. V and J are TRBV5-8 and TRBJ2-3, with D uncertain. The length of the CDR3 is 16 residues. The ends were cut back, 0 bases at V and 2 bases at J, with 13 bases in the middle. Germline CDR1 and CDR2: SGHTS and YDEGEE.

The genes are TRBV7-9 and TRBJ2-2; D uncertain. V lost 1 base and J lost 2, with 8 bases in between. This CDR3 has 15 amino acids. The germline CDR1 and CDR2 sequences are SEHNR and FQNEAQ (reference sequence). The CDR3 protein is CASSLVWANTGELFF. Written as DNA, the CDR3 is TGTGCCAGCAGCTTAGTCTGGGCCAACACCGGGGAGCTGTTTTTT.

The rearrangement uses TRBV28 and TRBJ1-1; maybe TRBD1 (6 bases). CDR1 MDHEN and CDR2 SYDVKM come from the germline V gene. The CDR3 runs 14 residues. V lost 6 bases and J lost 4, with 15 bases in between. The CDR3, as DNA: TGTGCCAGCAGAACAGGGTTAGAGAGCACTGAAGCTTTCTTT. Its translation is CASRTGLESTEAFF.

The V gene is TRBV2, the J gene TRBJ2-1, with 7 bases that match TRBD2. Germline V gene lookup returns CDR1 SNHLY and CDR2 FYNNEI. V lost 7 bases to trimming and J lost 5 bases; unmatched junction nucleotides: 8. This CDR3 has 14 amino acids. The CDR3 loop reads CASNVAGDNNEQFF. CDR3 DNA sequence: TGTGCCAGCAATGTTGCGGGAGATAACAATGAGCAGTTCTTC.

V gene TRBV4-2 combines with J gene TRBJ2-7, with a tentative D call TRBD2 (7 bases). The ends were cut back, 1 base at V and 3 bases at J, with 19 bases in the middle. Germline V gives CDR1 LGHNA, CDR2 YNFKEQ. CDR3 length: 17 residues. This CDR3 reads CASSQGVEAGTSYEQYF. The CDR3 DNA sequence: TGTGCCAGCAGCCAAGGTGTAGAAGCGGGGACAAGCTACGAGCAGTACTTC.

The V and J genes are TRBV28 and TRBJ2-1; 9 nucleotides align to TRBD2. V was clipped by 2 bases and J by 0 bases; unmatched bases: 11. Germline V CDR1 and CDR2: MDHEN, SYDVKM. This CDR3 contains 19 residues. The CDR3 DNA follows: TGTGCCAGCAGTTTAAGGGGGGGGAGGACTAGCGTCTCCTACAATGAGCAGTTCTTC. It translates to CASSLRGGRTSVSYNEQFF.

Regarding this clonotype: Its ends do not fully match the called genes, so a read error is possible. This chain joins TRBV20-1 and TRBJ2-1; TRBD2 matches 10 bases. Germline V gene sequence: CDR1 DFQATT, CDR2 SNEGSKA (reference sequence). The CDR3 runs to 19 residues. CDR3: CCAGGAGLAGVYSYNEQFF. CDR3 bases: TGCTGTGCCGGGGGGGCGGGCCTAGCGGGGGTCTACTCCTACAATGAGCAGTTCTTC.

The chain combines TRBV7-9 with TRBJ1-2, with 9 bases matching TRBD1. J lost 4 bases, V lost 4 bases, and 10 bases had no gene match. The CDR3 has 16 residues. Looked up from germline, CDR1 is SEHNR and CDR2 is FQNEAQ (reference sequence). CDR3 coding DNA: TGTGCCAGCAGCTCCTACACAGGGGGCTCTAGCTATGGCTACACCTTC. The encoded protein is CASSSYTGGSSYGYTF.